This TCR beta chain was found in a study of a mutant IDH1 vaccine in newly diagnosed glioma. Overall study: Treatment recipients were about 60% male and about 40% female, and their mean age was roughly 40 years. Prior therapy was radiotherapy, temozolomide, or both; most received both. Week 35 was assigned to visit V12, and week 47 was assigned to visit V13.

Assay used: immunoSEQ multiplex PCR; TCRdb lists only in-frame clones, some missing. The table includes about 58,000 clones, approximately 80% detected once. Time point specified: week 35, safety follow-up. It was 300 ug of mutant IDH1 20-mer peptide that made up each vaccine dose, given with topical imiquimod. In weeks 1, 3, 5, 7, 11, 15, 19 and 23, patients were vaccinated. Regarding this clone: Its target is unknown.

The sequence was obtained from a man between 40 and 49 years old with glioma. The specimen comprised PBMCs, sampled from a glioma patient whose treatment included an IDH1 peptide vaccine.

CDR3 residues: CASSSGPFSNQPQHF. CDR3 DNA sequence: TGTGCCAGCAGCTCAGGACCGTTTAGCAATCAGCCCCAGCATTTT. This rearrangement joins TRBV5-4 to TRBJ1-5; D is unresolved. The CDR3 has 15 residues. Germline-derived CDR1 and CDR2 are SGHNT and YYREEE (reference sequence). V was pared by 3 bases and J by 0 bases, with 10 bases between.